Below are 19 T cell receptor beta chains sequenced from a single sample in a study of blood T cell repertoires in COVID-19. This table comes from immunoSEQ multiplex PCR, and its TCRdb copy is limited to in-frame clones, with some not included. Found here are a few hundred thousand clones, over 75% of them singletons; the top ten hold 0.75% to 1%. Sequencing input: PBMCs or T cells enriched from blood (not recorded which). All receptors come from a woman aged 25 to 39 who had recovered from COVID-19.

The table lists this clone with a count of one. The V call is TRBV2, the J call TRBJ1-2; TRBD1 aligns across 10 bases. CDR3 size: 15 residues. Germline CDR1 reads SNHLY; CDR2 reads FYNNEI. J was trimmed by 4 bases and V by 4 bases; bases with no gene match: 6. The CDR3, as DNA: TGTGCCAGCAGTGTGACAGGGGGCAGCGGCTATGGCTACACCTTC. Amino acid sequence: CASSVTGGSGYGYTF.

This clone came up once. This rearrangement joins TRBV7-2 to TRBJ2-7, with 12 bases fitting TRBD2. The CDR3 is 16 amino acids. CDR1 is SGHTA, CDR2 FQGNSA, per germline. V gave up 5 bases and J gave up 3 bases; unmatched junction bases: 8. The CDR3 sequence is CASSPSGTSGFYEQYF. CDR3 bases: TGTGCCAGCAGCCCTTCCGGGACTAGCGGGTTCTACGAGCAGTACTTC.

This chain uses TRBV15 with TRBJ1-2; weak D call: TRBD1 (5 bases). CDR3 length: 15 amino acids. Trimming pared 0 bases from V and 4 bases from J, leaving 12 bases between. Germline values: CDR1 LNHNV, CDR2 YYDKDF (reference sequence). CDR3 sequence: CATSRDWGLSYGYTF. The CDR3 nucleotides are TGTGCCACCAGCAGAGATTGGGGCCTGAGCTATGGCTACACCTTC.

V gene TRBV10-2 combines with J gene TRBJ2-7; D may be TRBD2 (5 bases). CDR1 is WSHSY, CDR2 SAAADI, per germline. V lost 1 base and J 2 bases, leaving 9 bases between the germline ends. The CDR3 is 14 amino acids. The chain's CDR3 is CASSELAGTYEQYF. In DNA, the CDR3 is TGCGCCAGCAGTGAGTTGGCGGGCACCTACGAGCAGTACTTC.

This clone was recorded only once. The chain links TRBV6-5 to TRBJ1-1, with 8 bases fitting TRBD1. V trimming: 7 bases; J trimming: 6 bases; junction bases outside the gene matches: 13. The CDR3 consists of 15 residues. CDR1 and CDR2 (germline): MNHEY, SVGAGI. CDR3 sequence (DNA): TGTGCCAGCATCCCCCTGGGCGTACAGGGGGCTGAAGCTTTCTTT. Its protein product is CASIPLGVQGAEAFF.

The V and J genes are TRBV15 and TRBJ1-1; D possibly corresponds to TRBD1 (5 bases). Between the trimmed V and J ends, which lost 4 bases and 0 bases, there was a span of 15 bases. CDR3 length: 16 residues. Germline V CDR1 and CDR2: LNHNV, YYDKDF (reference sequence). The CDR3 sequence: CATSKDRPQMNTEAFF. In DNA form, the CDR3 reads TGTGCCACCAGCAAAGACAGACCACAGATGAACACTGAAGCTTTCTTT.

The chain has TRBV27 and TRBJ2-1; possibly TRBD1 for D (5 bases). The ends were cut back, 3 bases at V and 3 bases at J, with 6 bases in the middle. CDR3 length equals 13 residues. Per germline, CDR1 MNHEY and CDR2 SMNVEV (reference sequence). CDR3 in DNA: TGTGCCAGCAGTTTGACAGACTACAATGAGCAGTTCTTC. This translates into CASSLTDYNEQFF.

The CDR3 is CASSPRRDRKAEAFF. CDR3 DNA: TGTGCCAGCAGCCCTAGGCGCGACAGGAAGGCTGAAGCTTTCTTT. The gene calls are TRBV5-5 and TRBJ1-1, with D maybe TRBD1 (6 bases). This CDR3 region has 15 residues. Germline V gene lookup returns CDR1 SGHKS and CDR2 YYEKEE (reference sequence). V was shortened by 4 bases and J by 6 bases, with 19 bases between the two germline ends. The full variable domain, its missing parts supplied by reference TRBV5-5 and TRBJ1-1, is DAGVTQSPTHLIKTRGQQVTLRCSPISGHKSVSWYQQVLGQGPQFIFQYYEKEERGRGNFPDRFSARQFPNYSSELNVNALLLGDSALYLCASSPRRDRKAEAFFGQGTRLTVV.

This clone was detected only once. The chain recombines TRBV12-5 with TRBJ1-3; D not certain. Germline values: CDR1 LGHNT, CDR2 FRNRAP. V was shortened by 1 base and J by 1 base, with 20 bases between the two germline ends. The CDR3 has 19 amino acids. CDR3 in DNA: TGTGCTAGTGGTTTGGCAACGAGCCCTAATGGAGCTTCTGGAAACACCATATATTTT. Protein: CASGLATSPNGASGNTIYF.

The rearrangement joins TRBV29-1 to TRBJ1-5; 7 bases match TRBD1. Germline values: CDR1 SQVTM, CDR2 ANQGSEA. This CDR3 spans 12 amino acids. V shed 6 bases and J 3 bases; nucleotides not matched to a gene: 2. The chain's CDR3 is CSVQGDNQPQHF. The DNA for the CDR3 is TGCAGCGTCCAGGGGGACAATCAGCCCCAGCATTTT.

The chain recombines TRBV27 with TRBJ1-6, with TRBD1 as a possible D gene (5 bases). V was pared by 5 bases and J by 4 bases, with 9 bases between. The CDR3 extends over 14 amino acids. The germline V gene has CDR1 MNHEY and CDR2 SMNVEV (reference sequence). CDR3 nucleotide sequence: TGTGCCAGCAGTCCGGGGGGATATAATTCACCCCTCCACTTT. Residues: CASSPGGYNSPLHF.

This clone was observed a few times. This sequence joins TRBV7-2 and TRBJ1-6; tentative D call: TRBD1 (6 bases). The CDR3 has 15 residues. Germline loops: CDR1 SGHTA, CDR2 FQGNSA. V was pared by 5 bases and J by 3 bases, with 11 bases between. CDR3 nucleotide sequence: TGTGCCAGCAGCCCCGGACAGAACTATAATTCACCCCTCCACTTT. Residues: CASSPGQNYNSPLHF.

The chain recombines TRBV28 with TRBJ1-2; D is perhaps TRBD1 (6 bases). The CDR3 consists of 14 residues. The germline V gene encodes CDR1 MDHEN and CDR2 SYDVKM. Trimming pared 2 bases from V and 6 bases from J, leaving 13 bases between. This chain's CDR3 is CASSLGGESHGYTF. Here the CDR3 DNA reads TGTGCCAGCAGTTTAGGGGGCGAAAGCCATGGCTACACCTTC.

J is TRBJ1-6 and V is TRBV28, with D maybe TRBD1 (5 bases). The CDR3 is made up of 15 amino acids. In germline, CDR1 is MDHEN, CDR2 SYDVKM. V lost 1 base to trimming and J lost 7 bases, with 11 bases between them. This CDR3 is CASSLLGVGNSPLHF. CDR3 DNA sequence: TGTGCCAGCAGTTTATTAGGGGTGGGAAATTCACCCCTCCACTTT.

The J gene is TRBJ1-2, the V gene TRBV7-9; D is unresolved. V was shortened by 7 bases and J by 7 bases, with 16 bases between the two germline ends. The CDR3 extends over 13 amino acids. Germline V gene sequence: CDR1 SEHNR, CDR2 FQNEAQ (reference sequence). In DNA, the CDR3 is TGTGCCAGCACCCAAGGAGTGGTCTCTGGCTACACCTTC. Amino acid sequence: CASTQGVVSGYTF.

V gene TRBV28 combines with J gene TRBJ2-7; D perhaps matches TRBD1 (5 bases). The germline gives CDR1 MDHEN, CDR2 SYDVKM. V lost 5 bases and J 5 bases, leaving 16 bases between the germline ends. This CDR3 is built from 14 residues. CDR3 sequence (DNA): TGTGCCAGCAGTCCCTACCCAGGGTCCCACGAGCAGTACTTC. This encodes CASSPYPGSHEQYF.

V usage is TRBV19 and J usage is TRBJ1-5; 10 bases fit TRBD1. The J segment lost 1 base and the V segment lost 4 bases, leaving 4 bases of the junction unmatched. The CDR3 is 16 amino acids. In germline, CDR1 is LNHDA, CDR2 SQIVND (reference sequence). CDR3 amino acids: CASSTTGGTSNQPQHF. CDR3 nucleotides: TGTGCCAGTAGTACGACAGGGGGCACGAGCAATCAGCCCCAGCATTTT.

The rearrangement joins TRBV6-1 to TRBJ1-4, with 9 bases fitting TRBD1. The CDR3 is 16 residues long. Germline CDR1 is MNHNS and CDR2 is SASEGT. Trimming cost V 4 bases and J 5 bases; bases outside gene matches: 8. The CDR3 DNA reads as TGTGCCAGCAGTGCCGCGATCGGGACAGGGAATGAAAAACTGTTTTTT. It is translated as CASSAAIGTGNEKLFF.

The gene calls are TRBV5-6 and TRBJ1-5; 7 bases agree with TRBD1. CDR3 length: 15 amino acids. Germline V CDR1 and CDR2: SGHDT, YYEEEE. J was trimmed by 3 bases and V by 4 bases; bases with no gene match: 7. DNA for the CDR3: TGTGCCAGCAGCCCTAAGACAGGGACCAATCAGCCCCAGCATTTT. It is translated as CASSPKTGTNQPQHF.